Each of the 3 T cell receptor beta chains below was sequenced from the same sample in a study of T-cell reconstitution after alpha-beta-depleted transplantation in children. Molecular barcoding with unique molecular identifiers was used for the TCRbeta library. Each CDR3 protein is one row after TCRdb ran MiXCR on the PCR reads. The sample consists of a few hundred thousand distinct CDR3 sequences, roughly 13% of them appearing once. The sequences come from PBMCs, collected from the stem cell graft. The source is a human donor who donated a stem cell graft to a child with Fanconi anemia.

This clonotype has more than one count but fewer than ten. The chain uses TRBV4-3 and TRBJ2-6; the match to TRBD1 covers 11 bases. After removal of 4 bases from V and 1 base from J, the junction contained 6 bases not matched to a gene. Germline V gene sequence: CDR1 LGHNA, CDR2 YSLEER. CDR3 length: 18 amino acids. The CDR3 sequence is CASSPWTGGFSGANVLTF. Written as DNA, the CDR3 is TGCGCCAGCAGCCCTTGGACAGGGGGCTTTTCTGGGGCCAACGTCCTGACTTTC.

V gene TRBV18 combines with J gene TRBJ1-4; D possibly corresponds to TRBD1 (6 bases). With 0 bases removed from V and 7 bases from J, the gap between germline ends came to 12 bases. Germline V gives CDR1 KGHSH, CDR2 LQKENI. The CDR3 extends over 15 amino acids. CDR3 sequence (DNA): TGTGCCAGCTCACCACCGTCACAGGGTGTTGAAAAACTGTTTTTT. Translated: CASSPPSQGVEKLFF.

The count of this clonotype is one. The chain is built from TRBV5-1 and TRBJ2-7; 8 positions agree with TRBD1. The CDR3 loop spans 15 amino acids. CDR1 and CDR2 (germline): SGHRS, YFSETQ. The ends lost 4 bases at V and 1 base at J; junction bases unmatched: 7. The CDR3 DNA reads as TGCGCCAGCAGCCCGCTAGGACAGGGATCCTACGAGCAGTACTTC. It yields the protein CASSPLGQGSYEQYF.